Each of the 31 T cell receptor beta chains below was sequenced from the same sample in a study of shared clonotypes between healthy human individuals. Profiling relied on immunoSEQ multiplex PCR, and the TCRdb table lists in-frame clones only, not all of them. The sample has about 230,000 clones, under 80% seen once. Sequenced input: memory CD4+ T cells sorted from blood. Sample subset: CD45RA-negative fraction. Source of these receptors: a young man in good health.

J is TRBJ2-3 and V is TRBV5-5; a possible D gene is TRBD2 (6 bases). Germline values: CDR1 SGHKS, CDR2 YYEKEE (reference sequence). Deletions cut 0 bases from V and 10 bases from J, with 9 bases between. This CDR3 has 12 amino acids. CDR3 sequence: CASSLEAGSQYF. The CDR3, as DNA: TGTGCCAGCAGCTTGGAGGCGGGGTCGCAGTATTTT.

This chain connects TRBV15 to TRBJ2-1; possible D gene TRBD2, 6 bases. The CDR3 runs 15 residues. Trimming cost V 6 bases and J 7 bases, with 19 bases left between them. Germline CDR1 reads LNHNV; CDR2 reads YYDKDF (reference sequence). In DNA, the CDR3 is TGTGCCACCAGAAACGGACTCGCGGGGTCTAATGAGCAGTTCTTC. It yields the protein CATRNGLAGSNEQFF.

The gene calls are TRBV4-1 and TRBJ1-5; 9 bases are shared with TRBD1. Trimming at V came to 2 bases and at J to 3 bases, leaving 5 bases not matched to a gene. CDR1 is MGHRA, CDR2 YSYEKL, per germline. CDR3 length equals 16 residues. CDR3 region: CASSQLTGGTNQPQHF. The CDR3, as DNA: TGCGCCAGCAGCCAATTAACAGGGGGCACCAATCAGCCCCAGCATTTT.

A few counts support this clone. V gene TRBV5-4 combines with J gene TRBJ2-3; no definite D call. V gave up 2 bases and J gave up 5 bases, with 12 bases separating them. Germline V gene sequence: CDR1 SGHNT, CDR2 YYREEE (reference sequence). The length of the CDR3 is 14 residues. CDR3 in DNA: TGTGCCAGCAGCTTATATACACTGGTAGATACGCAGTATTTT. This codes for CASSLYTLVDTQYF.

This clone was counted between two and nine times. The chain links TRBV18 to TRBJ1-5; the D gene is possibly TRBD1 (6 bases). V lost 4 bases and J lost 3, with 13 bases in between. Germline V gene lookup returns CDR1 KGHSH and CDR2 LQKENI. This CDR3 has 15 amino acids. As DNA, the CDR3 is TGTGCCAGCTCACTGACTTACAGGGACAATCAGCCCCAGCATTTT. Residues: CASSLTYRDNQPQHF. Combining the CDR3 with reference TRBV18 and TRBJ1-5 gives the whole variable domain NAGVMQNPRHLVRRRGQEARLRCSPMKGHSHVYWYRQLPEEGLKFMVYLQKENIIDESGMPKERFSAEFPKEGPSILRIQQVVRGDSAAYFCASSLTYRDNQPQHFGDGTRLSIL.

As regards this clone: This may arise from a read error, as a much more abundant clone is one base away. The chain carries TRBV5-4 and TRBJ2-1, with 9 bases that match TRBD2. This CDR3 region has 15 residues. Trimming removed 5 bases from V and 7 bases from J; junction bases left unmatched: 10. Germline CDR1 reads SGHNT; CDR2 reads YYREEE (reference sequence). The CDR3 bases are TGTGCCAGCAGGGGCGGGGGGGAAGTTCGGAATGAGCAGTTCTTC. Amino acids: CASRGGGEVRNEQFF.

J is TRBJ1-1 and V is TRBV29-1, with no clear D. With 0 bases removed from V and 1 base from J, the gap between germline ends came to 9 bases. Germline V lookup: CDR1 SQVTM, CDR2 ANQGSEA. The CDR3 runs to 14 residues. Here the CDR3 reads CSVEEGGPNTEAFF. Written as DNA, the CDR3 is TGCAGCGTTGAAGAAGGCGGGCCGAACACTGAAGCTTTCTTT.

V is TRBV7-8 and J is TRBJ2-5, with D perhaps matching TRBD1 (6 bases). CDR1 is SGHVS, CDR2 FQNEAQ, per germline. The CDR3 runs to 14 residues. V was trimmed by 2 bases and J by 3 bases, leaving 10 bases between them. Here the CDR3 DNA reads TGTGCCAGCAGCTTATCAGGGGAGAAAGAGACCCAGTACTTC. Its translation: CASSLSGEKETQYF.

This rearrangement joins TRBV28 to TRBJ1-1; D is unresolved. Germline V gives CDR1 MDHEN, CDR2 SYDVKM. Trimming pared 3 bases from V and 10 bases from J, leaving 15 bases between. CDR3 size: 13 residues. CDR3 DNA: TGTGCCAGCAGTTTTTATGAGTATGGTCTAGCTTTCTTT. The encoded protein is CASSFYEYGLAFF.

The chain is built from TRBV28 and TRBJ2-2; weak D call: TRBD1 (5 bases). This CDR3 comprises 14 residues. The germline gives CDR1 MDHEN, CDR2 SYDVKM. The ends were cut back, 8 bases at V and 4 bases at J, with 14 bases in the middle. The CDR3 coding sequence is TGTGCCAGCGAAACCTTCAGGGCCACCGGGGAGCTGTTTTTT. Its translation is CASETFRATGELFF.

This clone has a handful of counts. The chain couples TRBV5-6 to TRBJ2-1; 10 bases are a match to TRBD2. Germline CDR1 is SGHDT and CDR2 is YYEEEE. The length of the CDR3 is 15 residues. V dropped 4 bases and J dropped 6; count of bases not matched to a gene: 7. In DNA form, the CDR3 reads TGTGCCAGCAGCCCTACTAGCGGGGCTCCCAATGAGCAGTTCTTC. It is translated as CASSPTSGAPNEQFF.

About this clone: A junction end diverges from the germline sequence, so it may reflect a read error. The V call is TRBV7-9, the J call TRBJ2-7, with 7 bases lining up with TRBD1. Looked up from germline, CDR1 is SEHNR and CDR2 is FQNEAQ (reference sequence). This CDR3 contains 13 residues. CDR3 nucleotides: TGTGCCAGCAGCTTCTTACAGGGGTACGAACAGTACTTC. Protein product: CASSFLQGYEQYF.

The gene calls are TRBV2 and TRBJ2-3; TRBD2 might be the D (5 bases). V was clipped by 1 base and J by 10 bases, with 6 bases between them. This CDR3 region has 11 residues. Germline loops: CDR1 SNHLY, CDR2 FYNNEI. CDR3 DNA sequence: TGTGCCAGCAGTGAAGACGGGGCGCAGTATTTT. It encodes CASSEDGAQYF.

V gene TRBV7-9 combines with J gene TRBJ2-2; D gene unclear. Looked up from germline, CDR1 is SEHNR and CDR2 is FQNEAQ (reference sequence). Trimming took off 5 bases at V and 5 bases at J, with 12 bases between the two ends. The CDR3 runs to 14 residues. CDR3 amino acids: CASSPTVGTGELFF. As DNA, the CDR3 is TGTGCCAGCAGCCCGACGGTGGGGACCGGGGAGCTGTTTTTT. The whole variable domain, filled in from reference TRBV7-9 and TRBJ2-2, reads DTGVSQNPRHKITKRGQNVTFRCDPISEHNRLYWYRQTLGQGPEFLTYFQNEAQLEKSRLLSDRFSAERPKGSFSTLEIQRTEQGDSAMYLCASSPTVGTGELFFGEGSRLTVL.

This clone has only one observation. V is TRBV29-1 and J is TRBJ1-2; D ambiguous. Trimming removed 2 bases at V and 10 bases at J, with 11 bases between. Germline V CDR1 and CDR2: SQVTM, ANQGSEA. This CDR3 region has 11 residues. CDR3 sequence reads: CSVERRVDYTF. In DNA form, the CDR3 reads TGCAGCGTTGAACGGCGGGTGGACTACACCTTC.

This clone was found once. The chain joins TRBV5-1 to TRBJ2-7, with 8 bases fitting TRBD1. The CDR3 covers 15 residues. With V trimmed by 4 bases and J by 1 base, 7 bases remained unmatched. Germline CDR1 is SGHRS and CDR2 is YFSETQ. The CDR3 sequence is CASSPRTGLSYEQYF. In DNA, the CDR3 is TGCGCCAGCAGCCCCCGGACAGGGCTTTCCTACGAGCAGTACTTC.

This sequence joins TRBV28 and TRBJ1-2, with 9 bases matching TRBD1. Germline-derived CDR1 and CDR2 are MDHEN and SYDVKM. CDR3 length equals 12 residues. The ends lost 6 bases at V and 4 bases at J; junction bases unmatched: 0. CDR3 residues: CASRDRGYGYTF. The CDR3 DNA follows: TGTGCCAGCAGGGACAGGGGCTATGGCTACACCTTC.

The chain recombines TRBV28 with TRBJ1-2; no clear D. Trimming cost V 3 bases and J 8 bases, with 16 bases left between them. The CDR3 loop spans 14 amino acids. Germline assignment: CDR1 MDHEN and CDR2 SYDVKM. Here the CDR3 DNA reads TGTGCCAGCAGTTTCGCGTTCCATGAGAGGGGCTACACCTTC. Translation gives CASSFAFHERGYTF.

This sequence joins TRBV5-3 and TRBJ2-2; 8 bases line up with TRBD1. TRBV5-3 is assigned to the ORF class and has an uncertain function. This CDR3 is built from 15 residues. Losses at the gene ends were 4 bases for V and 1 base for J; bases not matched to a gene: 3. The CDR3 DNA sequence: TGTGCCAGAAGCGCAGGGGGCAGGAACACCGGGGAGCTGTTTTTT. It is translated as CARSAGGRNTGELFF.

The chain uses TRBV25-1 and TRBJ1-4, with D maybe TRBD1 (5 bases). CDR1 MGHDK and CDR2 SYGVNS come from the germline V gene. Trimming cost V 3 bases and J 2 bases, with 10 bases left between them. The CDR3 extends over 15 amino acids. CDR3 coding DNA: TGTGCCAGCAGTGACGAGGGGAGGACTAATGAAAAACTGTTTTTT. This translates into CASSDEGRTNEKLFF.

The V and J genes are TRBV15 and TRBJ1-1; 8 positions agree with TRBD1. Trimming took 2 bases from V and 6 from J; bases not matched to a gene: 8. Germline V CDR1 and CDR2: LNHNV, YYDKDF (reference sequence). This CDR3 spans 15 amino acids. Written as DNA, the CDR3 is TGTGCCACCAGCAGACAGGGGGCCTGGGATGCTGAAGCTTTCTTT. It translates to CATSRQGAWDAEAFF. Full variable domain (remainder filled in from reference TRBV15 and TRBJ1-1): DAMVIQNPRYQVTQFGKPVTLSCSQTLNHNVMYWYQQKSSQAPKLLFHYYDKDFNNEADTPDNFQSRRPNTSFCFLDIRSPGLGDTAMYLCATSRQGAWDAEAFFGQGTRLTVV.

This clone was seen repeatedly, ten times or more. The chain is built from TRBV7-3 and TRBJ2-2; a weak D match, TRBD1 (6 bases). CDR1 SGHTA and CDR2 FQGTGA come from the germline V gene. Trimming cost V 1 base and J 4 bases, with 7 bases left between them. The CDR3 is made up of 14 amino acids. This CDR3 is CASSLRGGTGELFF. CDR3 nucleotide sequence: TGTGCCAGCAGCTTAAGAGGGGGCACCGGGGAGCTGTTTTTT.

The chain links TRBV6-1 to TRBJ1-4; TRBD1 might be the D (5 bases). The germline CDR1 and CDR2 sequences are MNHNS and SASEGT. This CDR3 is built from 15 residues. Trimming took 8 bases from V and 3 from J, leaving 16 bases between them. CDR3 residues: CASSRQSLANEKLFF. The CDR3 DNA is TGTGCCAGCTCAAGACAGTCTTTGGCTAATGAAAAACTGTTTTTT.

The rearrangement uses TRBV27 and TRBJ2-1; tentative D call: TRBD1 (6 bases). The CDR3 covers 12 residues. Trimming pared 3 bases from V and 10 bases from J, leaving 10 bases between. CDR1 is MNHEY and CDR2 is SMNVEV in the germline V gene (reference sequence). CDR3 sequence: CASSFLQGEQFF. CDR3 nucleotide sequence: TGTGCCAGCAGTTTCTTACAGGGCGAGCAGTTCTTC.

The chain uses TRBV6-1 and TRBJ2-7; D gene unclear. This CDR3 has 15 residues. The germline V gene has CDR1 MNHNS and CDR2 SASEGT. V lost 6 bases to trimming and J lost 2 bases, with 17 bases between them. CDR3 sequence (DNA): TGTGCCAGCAGAGTAAACTTGAGCCCCACCTACGAGCAGTACTTC. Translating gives CASRVNLSPTYEQYF.

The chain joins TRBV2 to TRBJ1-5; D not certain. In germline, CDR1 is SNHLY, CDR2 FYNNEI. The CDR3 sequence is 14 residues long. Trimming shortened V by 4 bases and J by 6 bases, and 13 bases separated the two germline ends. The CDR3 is CASSGIGSGQPQHF. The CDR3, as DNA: TGTGCCAGCAGTGGGATAGGCTCGGGTCAGCCCCAGCATTTT.

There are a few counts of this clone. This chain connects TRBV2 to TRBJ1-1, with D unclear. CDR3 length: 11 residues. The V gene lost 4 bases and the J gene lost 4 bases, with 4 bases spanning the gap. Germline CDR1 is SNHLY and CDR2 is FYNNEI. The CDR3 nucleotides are TGTGCCAGCAGTGCCAGCACTGAAGCTTTCTTT. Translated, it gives CASSASTEAFF.

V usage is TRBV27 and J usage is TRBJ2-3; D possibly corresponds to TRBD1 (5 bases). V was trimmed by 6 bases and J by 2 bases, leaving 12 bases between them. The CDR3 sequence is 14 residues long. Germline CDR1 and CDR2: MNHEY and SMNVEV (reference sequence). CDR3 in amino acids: CASSVGAATDTQYF. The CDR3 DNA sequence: TGTGCCAGCAGCGTAGGGGCCGCCACAGATACGCAGTATTTT.

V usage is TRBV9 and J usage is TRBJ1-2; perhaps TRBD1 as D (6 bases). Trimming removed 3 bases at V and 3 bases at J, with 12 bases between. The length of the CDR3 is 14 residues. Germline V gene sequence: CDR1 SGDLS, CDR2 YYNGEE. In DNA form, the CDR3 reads TGTGCCAGCAGCGCCGAAGGACAGCACTATGGCTACACCTTC. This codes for CASSAEGQHYGYTF.

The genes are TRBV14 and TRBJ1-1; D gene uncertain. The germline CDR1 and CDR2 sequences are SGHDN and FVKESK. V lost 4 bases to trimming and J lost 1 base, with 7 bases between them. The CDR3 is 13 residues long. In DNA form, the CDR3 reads TGTGCCAGCAGCCGTCGACAGAACACTGAAGCTTTCTTT. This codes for CASSRRQNTEAFF.

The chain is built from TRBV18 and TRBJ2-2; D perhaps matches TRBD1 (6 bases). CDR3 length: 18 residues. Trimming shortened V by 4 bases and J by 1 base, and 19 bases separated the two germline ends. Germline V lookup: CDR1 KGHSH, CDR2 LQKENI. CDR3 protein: CASSQRSTGWLNTGELFF. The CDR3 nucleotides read TGTGCCAGCTCACAACGATCGACAGGATGGTTGAACACCGGGGAGCTGTTTTTT.